This T cell receptor (beta chain) was sequenced during a study of blood T cell repertoires in COVID-19. Turning to the study itself: Researchers got acute and convalescent COVID-19 samples from the United States, Italy and Spain.

The CDR3 is 14 residues long. CDR1 and CDR2 (germline): SGHNT, YYREEE (reference sequence). The V and J ends lost 4 bases and 5 bases respectively, with 15 bases between them. Authors' data handling: Reference gene primer amplification yielded estimated nucleated cell counts. The method was immunoSEQ multiplex PCR; TCRdb's version includes in-frame clones alone and lacks a portion of them. D and trimming come from the DNA, and the V and J calls and clone size come from that table. This sample yields under 350,000 clones, of which under 90% are seen a single time; about 2% belongs to the top ten. This clone was detected once. Patients at the Seattle site were enrolled during active infection and followed longitudinally.

What was sequenced was peripheral blood. V and J are TRBV5-4 and TRBJ2-5; D may be TRBD2 (7 bases). The sequence was collected from a woman under 40 with COVID-19, enrolled during active disease. CDR3 sequence (DNA): TGTGCCAGCAGCCCTAGGGAGGGGGGCGAGACCCAGTACTTC. Encoded protein: CASSPREGGETQYF.